One sample yielded the 18 T cell receptor beta chains listed below, sequenced in a study of response to subunit inactivated influenza vaccine (dated by TCRdb to the late 2010s). Receptor amplification or capture employed RT-PCR. The listed sequencing device is Illumina HiSeq 2500. The public reads were quality trimmed at Q25 with fastp and then assembled into clones with MiXCR by TCRdb, keeping productive beta chains. Duplicate CDR3 protein sequences are folded into a single record with the most common DNA and genes. Recorded for this sample are roughly 780,000 distinct CDR3 sequences; approximately 17% of them occurred a single time. About 11% of the sample is held by the ten biggest clonotypes. Sequenced here: PBMCs from blood, sampled roughly 5 days after vaccination. All receptors derive from a man aged 45-65 years who received an inactivated influenza vaccine. Donor details come from another sample of the same person, matched by shared clones.

The gene calls are TRBV6-6 and TRBJ2-1; no clear D. The CDR3 runs 13 residues. Trimming took 6 bases from V and 5 from J, leaving 11 bases between them. The V gene's germline CDR1 is MNHNY and CDR2 SVGAGI (reference sequence). CDR3 amino acids: CASRDNLDNEQFF. DNA for the CDR3: TGTGCCAGCAGAGACAACCTAGACAATGAGCAGTTCTTC.

This clonotype was seen a few times. The rearrangement links TRBV6-5 to TRBJ1-1; 9 bases align to TRBD1. There are 13 residues in the CDR3. Germline V lookup: CDR1 MNHEY, CDR2 SVGAGI. V lost 4 bases, J lost 4 bases, and 1 base stayed unmatched. The CDR3 DNA reads TGTGCCAGCAGTTGGACAGGGGCCACTGAAGCTTTCTTT. Its protein is CASSWTGATEAFF.

The sample holds many counts of this clonotype. J is TRBJ2-2 and V is TRBV20-1; 9 nucleotides line up with TRBD2. Germline V gene lookup returns CDR1 DFQATT and CDR2 SNEGSKA (reference sequence). The CDR3 extends over 15 amino acids. The V and J ends lost 3 bases and 5 bases, in that order; junction bases with no gene match: 7. CDR3 DNA: TGCAGTGCTAGTAGGAGGCGGGGGGGAACCGGGGAGCTGTTTTTT. Its protein is CSASRRRGGTGELFF.

This chain links TRBV7-2 with TRBJ1-2; D is ambiguous. The CDR3 has 13 residues. The ends were cut back, 5 bases at V and 7 bases at J, with 14 bases in the middle. CDR1 and CDR2 (germline): SGHTA, FQGNSA. CDR3: CASSTDPKGGYTF. DNA of the CDR3: TGTGCCAGCAGCACGGACCCGAAGGGTGGCTACACCTTC.

This clonotype was seen more than once but under ten times. This chain uses TRBV5-1 with TRBJ2-1, with 7 nucleotides matching TRBD1. Per germline, CDR1 SGHRS and CDR2 YFSETQ. Germline trimming cut 0 bases from V and 10 bases from J; bases unmatched to any gene: 7. This CDR3 has 14 amino acids. CDR3 protein: CASSLDLYRGEQFF. The CDR3 bases are TGCGCCAGCAGCTTGGATCTTTACAGGGGAGAGCAGTTCTTC.

This chain connects TRBV21-1 to TRBJ2-7; TRBD1 is taken as the D call from the table, unchecked against the DNA. TRBV21-1 is marked as a pseudogene. This CDR3 spans 15 amino acids. CDR3 nucleotides: TGTGCCAGCAGCACGCGCCCCGGGACAGGTAGCGAGCAGTACTTC. This translates into CASSTRPGTGSEQYF.

The V call is TRBV5-6, the J call TRBJ1-1; 7 bases map to TRBD1. Germline loops: CDR1 SGHDT, CDR2 YYEEEE. V trimming: 2 bases; J trimming: 8 bases; junction bases outside the gene matches: 3. The CDR3 consists of 12 residues. The CDR3 region is CASSLWDREAFF. In DNA, the CDR3 is TGTGCCAGCAGCTTATGGGACAGAGAAGCTTTCTTT.

The chain recombines TRBV11-2 with TRBJ2-7; maybe TRBD2 (6 bases). This CDR3 region has 15 residues. Trimming left V 5 bases short and J 4 bases short, with 18 bases between. Looked up from germline, CDR1 is SGHAT and CDR2 is FQNNGV. The CDR3: CASSPHPGLLYEQYF. The CDR3 region has the DNA TGTGCCAGCAGCCCCCACCCGGGACTTCTATACGAGCAGTACTTC.

This clonotype came up a few times. V and J are TRBV20-1 and TRBJ2-5; 8 bases match TRBD2. The CDR3 covers 15 residues. Germline V gene sequence: CDR1 DFQATT, CDR2 SNEGSKA (reference sequence). The trim removed 0 bases at V and 3 bases at J, leaving 6 bases unmatched. The CDR3 bases are TGCAGTGCTAGAGAAGCCACGGGGGGGAAAGAGACCCAGTACTTC. It codes for CSAREATGGKETQYF.

This clonotype was observed at least ten times. The V gene is TRBV5-5, the J gene TRBJ2-7; the D gene is possibly TRBD1 (5 bases). CDR1 and CDR2 from the germline V gene are SGHKS and YYEKEE (reference sequence). Between the trimmed V and J ends, which lost 0 bases and 11 bases, there was a span of 9 bases. This CDR3 is built from 11 residues. Here the CDR3 DNA reads TGTGCCAGCAGCTTGGGGGGCGCGAAGTACTTC. Translating it yields CASSLGGAKYF.

The CDR3: CASSDSTGTDTQYF. The CDR3 coding sequence is TGCGCCAGCAGCGACTCAACAGGGACAGATACGCAGTATTTT. The genes are TRBV5-1 and TRBJ2-3, with D maybe TRBD1 (6 bases). Trimming took off 4 bases at V and 3 bases at J, with 12 bases between the two ends. Germline V lookup: CDR1 SGHRS, CDR2 YFSETQ. The CDR3 sequence is 14 residues long.

This clonotype was seen more than once but under ten times. This chain joins TRBV3-1 and TRBJ2-1, with 7 bases lining up with TRBD2. The CDR3 is 14 residues long. V lost 3 bases and J lost 9; bases outside the gene matches: 8. Germline CDR1 LGHDT, CDR2 YNNKEL (reference sequence). This CDR3 is CASSQDWSGTEQFF. In DNA form, the CDR3 reads TGTGCCAGCAGCCAGGATTGGAGCGGGACTGAGCAGTTCTTC.

The chain uses TRBV7-9 and TRBJ2-3; D gene ambiguous. This CDR3 contains 12 residues. Trimming took 5 bases from V and 4 from J, leaving 7 bases between them. Germline V gene lookup returns CDR1 SEHNR and CDR2 FQNEAQ (reference sequence). The CDR3: CASSPNSDTQYF. The CDR3 bases are TGTGCCAGCAGCCCCAACTCAGATACGCAGTATTTT.

This clonotype has at least ten counts. The CDR3 here is CASSQQGAGNQPQHF. In DNA, the CDR3 is TGTGCCAGCAGCCAACAGGGGGCTGGCAATCAGCCCCAGCATTTT. V and J are TRBV7-2 and TRBJ1-5, with 9 bases fitting TRBD1. V lost 5 bases, J lost 2 bases, and 4 bases stayed unmatched. Germline-derived CDR1 and CDR2 are SGHTA and FQGNSA. This CDR3 spans 15 amino acids.

The rearrangement links TRBV9 to TRBJ1-1; D may be TRBD1 (5 bases). Germline CDR1 SGDLS, CDR2 YYNGEE. There are 13 residues in the CDR3. V was cut by 0 bases and J by 4 bases, with 7 bases left in between. The CDR3 sequence: CASSVGQRTEAFF. The CDR3 DNA follows: TGTGCCAGCAGCGTAGGACAGCGCACTGAAGCTTTCTTT.

This clonotype was detected only a few times. The chain employs TRBV10-3 and TRBJ2-3, with D hard to call. The CDR3 contains 13 residues. The V gene lost 7 bases and the J gene lost 5 bases, with 13 bases spanning the gap. The germline CDR1 and CDR2 sequences are ENHRY and SYGVKD. The CDR3 here is CAITPNPGDTQYF. The CDR3 DNA is TGTGCCATCACCCCAAATCCGGGAGATACGCAGTATTTT.

The rearrangement joins TRBV5-1 to TRBJ2-1, with D possibly matching TRBD2 (5 bases). The CDR3 sequence is 15 residues long. Germline CDR1 is SGHRS and CDR2 is YFSETQ. The ends were cut back, 3 bases at V and 0 bases at J, with 10 bases in the middle. Here the CDR3 reads CASSWGDSSYNEQFF. The CDR3 DNA reads TGCGCCAGCAGCTGGGGAGACTCCTCCTACAATGAGCAGTTCTTC.

This clonotype was counted between two and nine times. The DNA of the CDR3 is TGTGCCAGCAGCCGAAGGACGGCCCTAGGCCACTACGAGCAGTACTTC. Its translation: CASSRRTALGHYEQYF. This chain uses TRBV27 with TRBJ2-7, with D unresolved. Trimming cost V 6 bases and J 3 bases, with 21 bases left between them. The CDR3 runs 16 residues. The germline CDR1 and CDR2 sequences are MNHEY and SMNVEV (reference sequence).